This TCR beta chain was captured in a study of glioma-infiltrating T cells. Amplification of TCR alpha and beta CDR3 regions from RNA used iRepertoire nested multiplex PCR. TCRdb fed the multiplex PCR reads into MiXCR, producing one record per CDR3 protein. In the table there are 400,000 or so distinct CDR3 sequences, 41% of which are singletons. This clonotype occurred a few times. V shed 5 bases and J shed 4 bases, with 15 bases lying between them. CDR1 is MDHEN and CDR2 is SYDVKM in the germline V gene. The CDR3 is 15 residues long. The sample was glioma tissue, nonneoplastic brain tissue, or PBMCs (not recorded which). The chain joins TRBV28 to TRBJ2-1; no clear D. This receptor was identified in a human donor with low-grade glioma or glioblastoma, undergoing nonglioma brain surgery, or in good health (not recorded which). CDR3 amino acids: CASSHLLRAYNEQFF. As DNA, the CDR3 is TGTGCCAGCAGTCATCTCCTAAGGGCATACAATGAGCAGTTCTTC.